The 6 T cell receptor beta chains below all came from one sample that was sequenced in a study of cytomegalovirus exposure and HLA in healthy donors. PCR amplification relied on 60 Vbeta primers (plus 13 Jbeta primers). Assay: immunoSEQ multiplex PCR; the TCRdb copy retains only in-frame clones and omits some. The repertoire holds 130,000 or so clones, over 75% seen once, with 1.5% to 2% in the top ten. Material: PBMCs. Source of these receptors: a man aged 40-49 years in good health and CMV-seronegative.

The chain has TRBV5-1 and TRBJ2-3; D is undetermined. The CDR3 is 13 amino acids. Per germline, CDR1 SGHRS and CDR2 YFSETQ. Trimming shortened V by 2 bases and J by 6 bases, and 10 bases separated the two germline ends. Here the CDR3 DNA reads TGCGCCAGCAGCTTAACCGTCAGTGATACGCAGTATTTT. Its translation is CASSLTVSDTQYF.

This chain joins TRBV2 and TRBJ1-6; 7 bases are a match to TRBD1. V lost 5 bases, J lost 6 bases, and 7 bases stayed unmatched. The germline V gene encodes CDR1 SNHLY and CDR2 FYNNEI. The CDR3 runs to 15 residues. CDR3 residues: CASSPTGTANSPLHF. The CDR3 coding sequence is TGTGCCAGCAGTCCGACCGGGACAGCTAATTCACCCCTCCACTTT.

The chain joins TRBV7-8 to TRBJ1-2; D might be TRBD1 (5 bases). CDR1 is SGHVS and CDR2 is FQNEAQ in the germline V gene. Trimming took 6 bases from V and 1 from J, leaving 9 bases between them. The CDR3 spans 13 residues. The CDR3 DNA sequence: TGTGCCAGCAGTTCAGACAGTAACTATGGCTACACCTTC. It translates to CASSSDSNYGYTF.

The chain recombines TRBV19 with TRBJ2-2; possibly TRBD2 for D (6 bases). Germline assignment: CDR1 LNHDA and CDR2 SQIVND (reference sequence). V was cut by 9 bases and J by 1 base, with 21 bases left in between. This CDR3 comprises 17 residues. In nucleotides, the CDR3 is TGTGCCAGCTCATCCTCTGGGAGGTGGGGGAACACCGGGGAGCTGTTTTTT. Protein: CASSSSGRWGNTGELFF. The full variable domain, completed using reference TRBV19 and TRBJ2-2, is DGGITQSPKYLFRKEGQNVTLSCEQNLNHDAMYWYRQDPGQGLRLIYYSQIVNDFQKGDIAEGYSVSREKKESFPLTVTSAQKNPTAFYLCASSSSGRWGNTGELFFGEGSRLTVL.

V is TRBV5-8 and J is TRBJ2-5; 7 nucleotides match TRBD2. This CDR3 has 15 amino acids. Unmatched junction bases numbered 11, after V lost 4 bases and J lost 5 bases. Germline V gene lookup returns CDR1 SGHTS and CDR2 YDEGEE. CDR3 region: CASSLAVMGSETQYF. The CDR3 nucleotides are TGTGCCAGCAGCCTAGCGGTCATGGGGTCGGAGACCCAGTACTTC. The full variable domain, rest sourced from reference TRBV5-8 and TRBJ2-5, is EAGVTQSPTHLIKTRGQQATLRCSPISGHTSVYWYQQALGLGLQFLLWYDEGEERNRGNFPPRFSGRQFPNYSSELNVNALELEDSALYLCASSLAVMGSETQYFGPGTRLLVL.

The rearrangement links TRBV5-5 to TRBJ1-6; perhaps TRBD1 as D (5 bases). The CDR3 consists of 13 residues. Per germline, CDR1 SGHKS and CDR2 YYEKEE (reference sequence). Trimming left V 0 bases short and J 11 bases short, with 9 bases between. The CDR3 DNA is TGTGCCAGCAGCTTGGTAGGGGATACACCCCTCCACTTT. As protein: CASSLVGDTPLHF.